The 5 T cell receptor beta chains listed next were all sequenced from one sample in a study of OX40 agonist ivuxolimab in advanced cancers. The repertoire was sequenced with immunoSEQ multiplex PCR; TCRdb's copy has only in-frame clones and lacks some. The data contain 77,000 or so clones, 92% of them singletons. This specimen consisted of CD4+ or CD8+ T cells sorted from blood, obtained in a trial of the OX40 agonist ivuxolimab. These receptors were collected from an adult with an advanced solid tumor such as melanoma, head and neck, liver or kidney cancer.

This chain links TRBV12-5 with TRBJ2-2; D unresolved. Germline assignment: CDR1 LGHNT and CDR2 FRNRAP. V was clipped by 1 base and J by 0 bases, with 3 bases between them. The length of the CDR3 is 14 residues. CDR3 bases: TGTGCTAGTGGTTTGGGAGCGAACACCGGGGAGCTGTTTTTT. As protein: CASGLGANTGELFF.

This clone has a single count. V gene TRBV9 combines with J gene TRBJ2-1; D unresolved. The CDR3 sequence is 15 residues long. Trimming stripped 3 bases from V and 0 bases from J, with 10 bases between. Germline lookup yields CDR1 SGDLS and CDR2 YYNGEE. CDR3 loop: CASSGGRSSYNEQFF. DNA of the CDR3: TGTGCCAGCAGCGGAGGACGGAGCTCCTACAATGAGCAGTTCTTC.

V and J are TRBV6-1 and TRBJ2-2; D is perhaps TRBD2 (5 bases). V was shortened by 5 bases and J by 5 bases, with 6 bases between the two germline ends. Germline V gene sequence: CDR1 MNHNS, CDR2 SASEGT. CDR3 length: 12 residues. DNA for the CDR3: TGTGCCAGCAGTCCGGGGACCGGGGAGCTGTTTTTT. Its translation: CASSPGTGELFF.

The chain combines TRBV19 with TRBJ1-5; D gene unclear. This CDR3 spans 15 amino acids. With 5 bases removed from V and 7 bases from J, the gap between germline ends came to 18 bases. Per the germline V gene, CDR1 is LNHDA and CDR2 is SQIVND (reference sequence). CDR3 sequence reads: CASSLGGELVQPQHF. The CDR3 coding sequence is TGTGCCAGTAGTTTGGGAGGTGAGTTAGTCCAGCCCCAGCATTTT.

This chain connects TRBV27 to TRBJ2-7, with D tentatively TRBD1 or TRBD2 (7 bases each). Germline V gene lookup returns CDR1 MNHEY and CDR2 SMNVEV (reference sequence). The V and J ends lost 5 bases and 4 bases respectively, with 21 bases between them. CDR3 length: 16 residues. CDR3 nucleotides: TGTGCCAGCAGTCCGACGTGGACGCAGGGGGGGTACGAGCAGTACTTC. Residues: CASSPTWTQGGYEQYF.